This entry concerns a single TCR beta chain. The V gene lost 3 bases and the J gene lost 1 base, with 9 bases spanning the gap. The CDR3 loop spans 14 amino acids. Per the germline V gene, CDR1 is MDHEN and CDR2 is SYDVKM. The data belong to a study of blood T cell repertoires in COVID-19. Profiling relied on immunoSEQ multiplex PCR, and the TCRdb table lists in-frame clones only, not all of them. The sample records around 150,000 clones, 85% being singletons. This receptor was taken from a man aged 35-49 years with acute or convalescent COVID-19. The sequenced sample consisted of peripheral blood. The genes are TRBV28 and TRBJ1-2, with D unresolved. The CDR3 reads CASSFKRFNYGYTF. CDR3 nucleotides: TGTGCCAGCAGTTTCAAGCGGTTTAACTATGGCTACACCTTC.